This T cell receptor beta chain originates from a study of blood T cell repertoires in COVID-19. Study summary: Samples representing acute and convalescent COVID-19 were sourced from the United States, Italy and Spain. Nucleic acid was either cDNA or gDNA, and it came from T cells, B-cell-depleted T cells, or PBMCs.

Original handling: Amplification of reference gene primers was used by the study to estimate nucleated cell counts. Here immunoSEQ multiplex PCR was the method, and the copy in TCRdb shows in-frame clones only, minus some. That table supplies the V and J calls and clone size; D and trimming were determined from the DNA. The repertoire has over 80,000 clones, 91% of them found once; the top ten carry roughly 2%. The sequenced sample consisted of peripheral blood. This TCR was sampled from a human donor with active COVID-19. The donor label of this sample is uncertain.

The DNA of the CDR3 is TGCAGTGCTAGTACGGGACAGGGGTTTGGAGAGACCCAGTACTTC. Protein product: CSASTGQGFGETQYF. V is TRBV20-1 and J is TRBJ2-5, with TRBD1 identical over 10 bases. Germline assignment: CDR1 DFQATT and CDR2 SNEGSKA (reference sequence). V was clipped by 3 bases and J by 4 bases; unmatched bases: 8. CDR3 length equals 15 residues.